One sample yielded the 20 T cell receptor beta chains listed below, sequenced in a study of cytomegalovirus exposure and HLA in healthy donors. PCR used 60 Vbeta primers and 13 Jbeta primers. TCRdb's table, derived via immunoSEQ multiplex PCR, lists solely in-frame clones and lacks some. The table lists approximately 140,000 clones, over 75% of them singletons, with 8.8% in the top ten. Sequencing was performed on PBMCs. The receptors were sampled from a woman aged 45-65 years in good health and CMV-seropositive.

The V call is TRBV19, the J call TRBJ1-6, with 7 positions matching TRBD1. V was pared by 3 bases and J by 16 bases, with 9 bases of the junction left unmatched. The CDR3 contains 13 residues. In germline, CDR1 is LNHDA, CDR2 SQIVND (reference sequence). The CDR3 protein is CASSIGTVPLLHF. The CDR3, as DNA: TGTGCCAGTAGTATTGGGACAGTCCCACTTCTCCACTTT.

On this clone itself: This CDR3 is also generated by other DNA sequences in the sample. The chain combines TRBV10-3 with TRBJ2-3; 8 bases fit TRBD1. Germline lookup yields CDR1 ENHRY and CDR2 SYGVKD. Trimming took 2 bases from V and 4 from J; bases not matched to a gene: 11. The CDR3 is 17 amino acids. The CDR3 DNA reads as TGTGCCATCAGTGAGGGAAAGGGGCAGGGGGCGTCAGATACGCAGTATTTT. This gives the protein CAISEGKGQGASDTQYF.

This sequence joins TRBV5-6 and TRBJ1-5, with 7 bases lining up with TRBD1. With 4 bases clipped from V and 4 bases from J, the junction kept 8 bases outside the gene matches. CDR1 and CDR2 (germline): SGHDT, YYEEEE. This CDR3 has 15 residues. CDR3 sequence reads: CASSRGDSYNQPQHF. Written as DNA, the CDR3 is TGTGCCAGCAGCCGAGGGGACAGCTATAATCAGCCCCAGCATTTT. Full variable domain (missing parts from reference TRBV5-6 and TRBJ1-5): DAGVTQSPTHLIKTRGQQVTLRCSPKSGHDTVSWYQQALGQGPQFIFQYYEEEERQRGNFPDRFSGHQFPNYSSELNVNALLLGDSALYLCASSRGDSYNQPQHFGDGTRLSIL.

CDR3 sequence: CASSYSGSPNTEAFF. The CDR3 DNA reads TGTGCCAGCAGTTACTCGGGCAGCCCGAACACTGAAGCTTTCTTT. This chain uses TRBV6-7 with TRBJ1-1; D remains ambiguous. TRBV6-7 qualifies as an ORF whose function is uncertain. With 0 bases removed from V and 1 base from J, the gap between germline ends came to 9 bases. This CDR3 contains 15 residues.

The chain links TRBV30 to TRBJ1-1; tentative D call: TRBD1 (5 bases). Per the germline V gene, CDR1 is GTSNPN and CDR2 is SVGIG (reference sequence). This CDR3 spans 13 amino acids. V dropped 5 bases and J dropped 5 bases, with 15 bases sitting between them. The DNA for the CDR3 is TGTGCCTGGGAGCGGGGGGGGAGTACTGAAGCTTTCTTT. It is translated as CAWERGGSTEAFF. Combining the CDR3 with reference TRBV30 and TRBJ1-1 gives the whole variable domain SQTIHQWPATLVQPVGSPLSLECTVEGTSNPNLYWYRQAAGRGLQLLFYSVGIGQISSEVPQNLSASRPQDRQFILSSKKLLLSDSGFYLCAWERGGSTEAFFGQGTRLTVV.

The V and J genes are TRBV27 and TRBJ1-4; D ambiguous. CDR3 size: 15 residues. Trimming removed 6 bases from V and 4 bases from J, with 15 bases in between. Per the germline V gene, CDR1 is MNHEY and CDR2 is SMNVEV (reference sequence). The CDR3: CASRPLYEVNEKLFF. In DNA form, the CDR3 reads TGTGCCAGCAGACCTCTGTACGAGGTTAATGAAAAACTGTTTTTT.

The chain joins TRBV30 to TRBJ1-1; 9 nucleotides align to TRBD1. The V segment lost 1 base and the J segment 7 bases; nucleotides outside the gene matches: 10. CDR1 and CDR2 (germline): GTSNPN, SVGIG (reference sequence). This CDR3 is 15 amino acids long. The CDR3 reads CAWSDYRGRGYEAFF. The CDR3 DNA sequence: TGTGCCTGGAGTGACTACAGGGGGCGCGGGTATGAAGCTTTCTTT.

The CDR3 reads CASSLEAGIHQPQHF. CDR3 bases: TGTGCCAGCAGCTTAGAGGCAGGGATTCATCAGCCCCAGCATTTT. The chain uses TRBV7-2 and TRBJ1-5, with D possibly TRBD1 on 5 matching bases. The CDR3 consists of 15 residues. Trimming left V 1 base short and J 5 bases short, with 12 bases between. Germline values: CDR1 SGHTA, CDR2 FQGNSA.

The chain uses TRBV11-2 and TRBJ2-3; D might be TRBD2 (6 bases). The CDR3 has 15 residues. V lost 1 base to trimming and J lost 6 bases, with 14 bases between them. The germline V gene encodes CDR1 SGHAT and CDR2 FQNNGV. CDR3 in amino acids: CASSLAGVSGDTQYF. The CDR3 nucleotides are TGTGCCAGCAGCTTAGCGGGGGTGTCAGGCGATACGCAGTATTTT.

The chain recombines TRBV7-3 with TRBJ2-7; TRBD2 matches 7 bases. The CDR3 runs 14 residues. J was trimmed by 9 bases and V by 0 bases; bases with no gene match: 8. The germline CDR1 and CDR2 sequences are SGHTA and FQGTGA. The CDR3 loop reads CASSLTGGGDAQYF. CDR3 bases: TGTGCCAGCAGCTTAACCGGTGGGGGGGACGCGCAGTACTTC.

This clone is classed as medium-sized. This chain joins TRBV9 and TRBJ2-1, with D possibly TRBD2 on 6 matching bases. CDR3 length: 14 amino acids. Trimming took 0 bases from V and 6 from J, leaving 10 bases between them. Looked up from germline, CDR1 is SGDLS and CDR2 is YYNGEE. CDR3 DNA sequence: TGTGCCAGCAGCGTAGATGGTAGCGGCAATGAGCAGTTCTTC. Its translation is CASSVDGSGNEQFF.

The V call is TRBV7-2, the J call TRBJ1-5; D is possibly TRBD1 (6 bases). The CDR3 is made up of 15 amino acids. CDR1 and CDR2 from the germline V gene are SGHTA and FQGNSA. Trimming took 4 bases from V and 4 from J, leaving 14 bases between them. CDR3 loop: CASSYRQVFNQPQHF. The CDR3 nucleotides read TGTGCCAGCAGCTACCGACAGGTTTTTAATCAGCCCCAGCATTTT.

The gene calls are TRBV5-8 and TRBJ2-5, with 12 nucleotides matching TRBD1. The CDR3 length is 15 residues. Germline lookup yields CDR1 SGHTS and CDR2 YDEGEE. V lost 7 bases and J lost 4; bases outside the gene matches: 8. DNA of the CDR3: TGTGCCAGCGCGGGGACAGGGGGCTTAGGAGAGACCCAGTACTTC. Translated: CASAGTGGLGETQYF. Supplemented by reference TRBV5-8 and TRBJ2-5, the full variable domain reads EAGVTQSPTHLIKTRGQQATLRCSPISGHTSVYWYQQALGLGLQFLLWYDEGEERNRGNFPPRFSGRQFPNYSSELNVNALELEDSALYLCASAGTGGLGETQYFGPGTRLLVL.

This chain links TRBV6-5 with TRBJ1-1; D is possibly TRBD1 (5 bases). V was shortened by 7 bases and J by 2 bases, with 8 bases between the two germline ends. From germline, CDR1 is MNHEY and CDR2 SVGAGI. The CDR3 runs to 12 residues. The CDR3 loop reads CASTTANTEAFF. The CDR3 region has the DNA TGTGCCAGCACGACAGCAAACACTGAAGCTTTCTTT.

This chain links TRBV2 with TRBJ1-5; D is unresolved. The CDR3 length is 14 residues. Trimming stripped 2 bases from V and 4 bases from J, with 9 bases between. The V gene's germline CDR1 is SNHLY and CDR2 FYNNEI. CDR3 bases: TGTGCCAGCAGTGAATCCGTCCCGAATCAGCCCCAGCATTTT. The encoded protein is CASSESVPNQPQHF.

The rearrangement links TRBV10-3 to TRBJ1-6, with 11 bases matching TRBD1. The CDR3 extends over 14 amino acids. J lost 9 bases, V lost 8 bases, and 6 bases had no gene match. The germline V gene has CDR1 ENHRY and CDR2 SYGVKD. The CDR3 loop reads CAIEDRGLGSPLHF. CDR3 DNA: TGTGCCATCGAGGACAGGGGGCTCGGTTCACCCCTCCACTTT.

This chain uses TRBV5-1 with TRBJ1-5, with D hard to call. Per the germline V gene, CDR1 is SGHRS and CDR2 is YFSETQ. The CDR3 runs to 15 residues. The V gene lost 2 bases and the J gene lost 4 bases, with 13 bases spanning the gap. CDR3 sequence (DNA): TGCGCCAGCAGCTTAATAGGTGGGGAGAATCAGCCCCAGCATTTT. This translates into CASSLIGGENQPQHF.

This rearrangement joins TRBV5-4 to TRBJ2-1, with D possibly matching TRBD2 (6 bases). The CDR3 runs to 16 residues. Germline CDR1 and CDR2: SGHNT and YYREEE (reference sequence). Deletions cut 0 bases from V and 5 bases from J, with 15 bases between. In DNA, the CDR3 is TGTGCCAGCAGCTTGGGGCAGGGTAGGAGGGACAATGAGCAGTTCTTC. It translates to CASSLGQGRRDNEQFF.

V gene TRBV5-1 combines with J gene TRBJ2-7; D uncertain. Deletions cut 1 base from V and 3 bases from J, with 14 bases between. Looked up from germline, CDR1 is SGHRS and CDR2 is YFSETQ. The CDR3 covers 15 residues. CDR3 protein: CASSLRSEALYEQYF. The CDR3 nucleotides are TGCGCCAGCAGCTTGAGAAGCGAGGCCCTCTACGAGCAGTACTTC.

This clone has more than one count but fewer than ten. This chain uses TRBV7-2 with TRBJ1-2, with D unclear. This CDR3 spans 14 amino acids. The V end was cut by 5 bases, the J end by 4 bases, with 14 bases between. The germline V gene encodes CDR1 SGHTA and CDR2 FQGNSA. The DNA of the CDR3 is TGTGCCAGCAGCCCCGACGGAGTCCCCTATGGCTACACCTTC. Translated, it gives CASSPDGVPYGYTF.